This TCR beta chain was observed in a study of PD-1 blockade in classical Hodgkin lymphoma. Time point in this sample: cycle 4 day 1 (C4D1), after more than five weeks of nivolumab. Every one of the patients relapsed after autologous stem cell transplantation (brentuximab vedotin exposure was variable). The authors purified CD4+ T cells from thawed PBMCs by magnetic negative selection. Patients showed best responses of complete response, partial response or progressive disease. A remark on this clone: Its antigen remains unknown.

Repertoires were generated with immunoSEQ multiplex PCR, while TCRdb's copy carries only in-frame clones and drops some. The profile shows more than 25,000 clones, roughly 80% of them singletons. Study-level points and caveats: Complete responders' diversity at baseline resembled that of newly diagnosed patients. CD4+ TCR diversity, unlike CD8+, climbed significantly by C4D1.

The sample consisted of CD4+ T cells from blood, taken before the fourth cycle of nivolumab. The TCR originated in a human donor with classical Hodgkin lymphoma.

The CDR3: CASRDHTDTQYF. The CDR3 DNA sequence: TGTGCCAGCAGGGACCACACAGATACGCAGTATTTT. The chain uses TRBV6-6 and TRBJ2-3; D is ambiguous. The CDR3 totals 12 residues. Germline assignment: CDR1 MNHNY and CDR2 SVGAGI (reference sequence). V gave up 6 bases and J gave up 2 bases, with 6 bases separating them.